This note documents a single TCR beta chain sequence. Its target is not known. This specimen comes from a study of tumor-infiltrating lymphocytes in localized non-small cell lung cancer. Notes on the study in general: Higher tumor T cell infiltration than in uninvolved lung was supported by TCRbeta sequencing.

The V segment lost 4 bases and the J segment 7 bases; nucleotides outside the gene matches: 5. This CDR3 is built from 13 residues. Per germline, CDR1 LGHNA and CDR2 YNFKEQ. Profiling relied on immunoSEQ multiplex PCR, and the TCRdb table lists in-frame clones only, not all of them. The sample contains roughly 24,000 clones, approximately 71% of which appear only once. Sequences were obtained from lung tumor tissue. The source is a human donor with non-small cell lung cancer. The chain joins TRBV4-2 to TRBJ2-7; 9 bases fit TRBD2. CDR3 in DNA: TGTGCCAGCAGCCCGCGGGAGGGCGGGGAGCAGTACTTC. It is translated as CASSPREGGEQYF.